One and the same sample provided the 8 T cell receptor beta chains below, sequenced in a study of blood T cell repertoires in COVID-19. Using immunoSEQ multiplex PCR, the repertoire was profiled, and TCRdb retains in-frame clones only, with some absent. The sample has 150,000 or so clones; roughly four fifths are singletons. The sample consisted of peripheral blood. The receptors come from a human donor with acute or convalescent COVID-19. The donor label of this sample is uncertain.

The chain is built from TRBV6-4 and TRBJ2-1; TRBD1 aligns across 8 bases. The V segment lost 7 bases and the J segment 7 bases; nucleotides outside the gene matches: 15. Looked up from germline, CDR1 is MRHNA and CDR2 is SNTAGT. The CDR3 runs 16 residues. The CDR3 is CASMGRATGVMNEQFF. The CDR3 nucleotides are TGTGCCAGCATGGGACGAGCGACAGGGGTAATGAATGAGCAGTTCTTC.

The chain has TRBV18 and TRBJ2-7; 8 bases map to TRBD1. CDR1 is KGHSH, CDR2 LQKENI, per germline. Trimming took 4 bases from V and 3 from J; bases not matched to a gene: 2. The CDR3 extends over 13 amino acids. CDR3 sequence: CASSQQGGYEQYF. The CDR3 region has the DNA TGTGCCAGCTCACAACAGGGGGGCTACGAGCAGTACTTC.

J is TRBJ1-6 and V is TRBV6-5; D call uncertain. The CDR3 sequence is 15 residues long. V gave up 0 bases and J gave up 7 bases, with 10 bases separating them. CDR1 and CDR2 (germline): MNHEY, SVGAGI. CDR3 bases: TGTGCCAGCAGTTACTCTAAGCTAGGCAATTCACCCCTCCACTTT. Its translation is CASSYSKLGNSPLHF.

The V and J genes are TRBV18 and TRBJ1-1; D is unclear. Germline values: CDR1 KGHSH, CDR2 LQKENI. The CDR3 contains 12 residues. V lost 3 bases and J 7 bases, leaving 9 bases between the germline ends. The DNA of the CDR3 is TGTGCCAGCTCACCCAACAGATTTGAAGCTTTCTTT. Encoded protein: CASSPNRFEAFF.

The chain couples TRBV27 to TRBJ2-7; D gene uncertain. CDR1 is MNHEY and CDR2 is SMNVEV in the germline V gene (reference sequence). V was shortened by 0 bases and J by 4 bases, with 16 bases between the two germline ends. This CDR3 contains 16 residues. Here the CDR3 DNA reads TGTGCCAGCAGTTTATCCCACTCGTCCATCGTATACGAGCAGTACTTC. Protein product: CASSLSHSSIVYEQYF.

The chain combines TRBV30 with TRBJ1-2; no definite D call. Germline CDR1 GTSNPN, CDR2 SVGIG (reference sequence). The CDR3 is 13 amino acids. Trimming left V 0 bases short and J 6 bases short, with 11 bases between. CDR3 protein: CAWSVYFGDGYTF. The CDR3 coding sequence is TGTGCCTGGAGTGTGTATTTCGGGGATGGCTACACCTTC. The complete variable domain, with remaining parts taken from reference TRBV30 and TRBJ1-2, reads SQTIHQWPATLVQPVGSPLSLECTVEGTSNPNLYWYRQAAGRGLQLLFYSVGIGQISSEVPQNLSASRPQDRQFILSSKKLLLSDSGFYLCAWSVYFGDGYTFGSGTRLTVV.

A few counts support this clone. V gene TRBV23-1 combines with J gene TRBJ2-7; 9 nucleotides line up with TRBD1. TRBV23-1 counts as an open reading frame of uncertain function. Unmatched junction bases numbered 5, after V lost 11 bases and J lost 0 bases. The CDR3 runs to 13 residues. The CDR3: CAGAGQGSYEQYF. CDR3 sequence (DNA): TGCGCCGGCGCGGGACAGGGCTCCTACGAGCAGTACTTC.

The genes are TRBV19 and TRBJ1-2, with unresolved D. V lost 6 bases to trimming and J lost 4 bases, with 12 bases between them. Per germline, CDR1 LNHDA and CDR2 SQIVND (reference sequence). The CDR3 covers 13 residues. CDR3 in amino acids: CASSLGRGYGYTF. Written as DNA, the CDR3 is TGTGCCAGTAGCCTAGGGCGGGGCTATGGCTACACCTTC. Full variable domain (outside the CDR3, taken from reference TRBV19 and TRBJ1-2): DGGITQSPKYLFRKEGQNVTLSCEQNLNHDAMYWYRQDPGQGLRLIYYSQIVNDFQKGDIAEGYSVSREKKESFPLTVTSAQKNPTAFYLCASSLGRGYGYTFGSGTRLTVV.